The 23 T cell receptor beta chains in this list originate from one sample, sequenced in a study of blood T cell repertoires in COVID-19. Using immunoSEQ multiplex PCR, the repertoire was profiled, and TCRdb retains in-frame clones only, with some absent. This table holds around 400,000 clones, 80% to 90% found once. The material sequenced was peripheral blood. Receptors originate from a woman aged 55-70 years with COVID-19, enrolled during active disease.

The chain combines TRBV5-4 with TRBJ1-2; D unclear. This CDR3 has 14 residues. Trimming stripped 0 bases from V and 1 base from J, with 7 bases between. Germline CDR1 is SGHNT and CDR2 is YYREEE (reference sequence). In DNA, the CDR3 is TGTGCCAGCAGCTTGGGGGCCGATAACTATGGCTACACCTTC. This translates into CASSLGADNYGYTF.

The chain is built from TRBV12-5 and TRBJ2-7; 8 bases agree with TRBD1. The V and J ends lost 0 bases and 3 bases, in that order; junction bases with no gene match: 7. The germline CDR1 and CDR2 sequences are LGHNT and FRNRAP. The CDR3 runs to 16 residues. CDR3 sequence reads: CASGLVRDRRFYEQYF. The CDR3 nucleotides read TGTGCTAGTGGTTTGGTAAGGGACAGGCGGTTCTACGAGCAGTACTTC.

This chain uses TRBV30 with TRBJ2-3, with D possibly matching TRBD2 (6 bases). Germline CDR1 is GTSNPN and CDR2 is SVGIG (reference sequence). V was clipped by 2 bases and J by 6 bases, with 9 bases between them. The CDR3 runs 12 residues. The CDR3 spells CAWSILADTQYF. The CDR3 DNA is TGTGCCTGGAGTATCCTAGCGGATACGCAGTATTTT.

This sequence joins TRBV18 and TRBJ2-3, with D uncertain. The CDR3 contains 15 residues. V lost 8 bases to trimming and J lost 0 bases, with 15 bases between them. In germline, CDR1 is KGHSH, CDR2 LQKENI. The CDR3 DNA reads TGTGCCAGCACGGGTGCCTATCCTAGCACAGATACGCAGTATTTT. Translated, it gives CASTGAYPSTDTQYF.

CDR3 DNA sequence: TGTGCCAGCAGGAGAGGGTCAGGAGTGTATCAGCCCCAGCATTTT. Translating it yields CASRRGSGVYQPQHF. The gene calls are TRBV6-5 and TRBJ1-5; D is uncertain. This CDR3 region has 15 residues. The germline gives CDR1 MNHEY, CDR2 SVGAGI. Trimming stripped 6 bases from V and 5 bases from J, with 17 bases between.

V gene TRBV3-1 (or the pseudogene TRBV3-2) combines with J gene TRBJ1-5; D remains ambiguous. The CDR3 is 14 residues long. Germline V CDR1 and CDR2: LGHDT, YNNKEL (reference sequence). The V end was cut by 1 base, the J end by 7 bases, with 11 bases between. CDR3 sequence reads: CASSQVRESQPQHF. The CDR3 nucleotides read TGTGCCAGCAGCCAAGTGAGGGAAAGCCAGCCCCAGCATTTT.

The gene calls are TRBV9 and TRBJ2-7; D gene unclear. The germline gives CDR1 SGDLS, CDR2 YYNGEE. The CDR3 extends over 15 amino acids. V was clipped by 0 bases and J by 3 bases, with 13 bases between them. Here the CDR3 DNA reads TGTGCCAGCAGCGTAGATGCCAGGCACGACTACGAGCAGTACTTC. This encodes CASSVDARHDYEQYF.

This clone was counted a few times. This chain links TRBV19 with TRBJ1-2; the match to TRBD1 covers 8 bases. This CDR3 is built from 14 residues. Germline CDR1 and CDR2: LNHDA and SQIVND (reference sequence). J lost 5 bases, V lost 6 bases, and 8 bases had no gene match. The CDR3, as DNA: TGTGCCAGTAGGAAACAGGGGGATTCATATGGCTACACCTTC. Its translation is CASRKQGDSYGYTF.

The chain links TRBV14 to TRBJ2-3; D perhaps matches TRBD1 (5 bases). Trimming removed 9 bases at V and 5 bases at J, with 18 bases between. The CDR3 runs to 14 residues. The germline CDR1 and CDR2 sequences are SGHDN and FVKESK. Here the CDR3 reads CASSYLGRGDTQYF. Written as DNA, the CDR3 is TGTGCCAGTTCCTATTTGGGGCGCGGAGATACGCAGTATTTT.

Only a few counts were recorded for this clone. This rearrangement joins TRBV19 to TRBJ2-1, with 7 bases lining up with TRBD1. Trimming at V came to 5 bases and at J to 6 bases, leaving 7 bases not matched to a gene. Germline CDR1 reads LNHDA; CDR2 reads SQIVND (reference sequence). The CDR3 consists of 14 residues. For the CDR3, the DNA is TGTGCCAGTAGTCCTCAGGGGGTCGGCAATGAGCAGTTCTTC. It specifies CASSPQGVGNEQFF.

The chain recombines TRBV28 with TRBJ2-5, with D perhaps matching TRBD1 (5 bases). The CDR3 contains 15 residues. V lost 8 bases and J 0 bases, leaving 16 bases between the germline ends. Germline V gives CDR1 MDHEN, CDR2 SYDVKM. The CDR3 protein is CASLGQGMYQETQYF. The CDR3 DNA reads TGTGCCAGCCTAGGACAAGGAATGTACCAAGAGACCCAGTACTTC. Variable domain in full (rest from reference TRBV28 and TRBJ2-5): DVKVTQSSRYLVKRTGEKVFLECVQDMDHENMFWYRQDPGLGLRLIYFSYDVKMKEKGDIPEGYSVSREKKERFSLILESASTNQTSMYLCASLGQGMYQETQYFGPGTRLLVL.

The chain recombines TRBV11-2 with TRBJ1-4; weak D call: TRBD1 (6 bases). Trimming removed 4 bases from V and 8 bases from J, with 11 bases in between. The CDR3 runs 13 residues. Germline CDR1 SGHAT, CDR2 FQNNGV. The CDR3 loop is CASSYAGQEKLFF. The DNA of the CDR3 is TGTGCCAGCAGCTACGCCGGACAGGAAAAACTGTTTTTT.

The chain joins TRBV27 to TRBJ1-4, with 8 bases fitting TRBD1. The CDR3 has 14 amino acids. With V trimmed by 6 bases and J by 4 bases, 4 bases remained unmatched. Germline-derived CDR1 and CDR2 are MNHEY and SMNVEV (reference sequence). CDR3 nucleotide sequence: TGTGCCAGCAGACCGACAGGGGTTAATGAAAAACTGTTTTTT. This encodes CASRPTGVNEKLFF.

Comments on this clone: At one of its ends the junction is not consistent with the germline gene, which may arise from a read error. This chain joins TRBV7-7 and TRBJ2-7, with 7 bases fitting TRBD2. Germline CDR1 is SSHAT and CDR2 is FNYEAQ (reference sequence). CDR3 length: 13 amino acids. CDR3 residues: CASRIPSGDEQYF. DNA of the CDR3: TGTGCTAGCAGAATACCCAGCGGGGACGAGCAGTACTTC. Based on the CDR3 plus reference TRBV7-7 and TRBJ2-7, the full variable domain is GAGVSQSPRYKVTKRGQDVTLRCDPISSHATLYWYQQALGQGPEFLTYFNYEAQPDKSGLPSDRFSAERPEGSISTLTIQRTEQRDSAMYRCASRIPSGDEQYFGPGTRLTVT.

The chain links TRBV5-1 to TRBJ2-3, with 9 bases that match TRBD1. The ends lost 2 bases at V and 4 bases at J; junction bases unmatched: 5. In germline, CDR1 is SGHRS, CDR2 YFSETQ. The CDR3 consists of 15 residues. As DNA, the CDR3 is TGCGCCAGCAGCTTAACAGGGGGCAAATCAGATACGCAGTATTTT. It yields the protein CASSLTGGKSDTQYF.

The chain couples TRBV28 to TRBJ1-2, with a weak D call TRBD1 (6 bases). This CDR3 has 15 amino acids. Trimming removed 2 bases from V and 4 bases from J, with 14 bases in between. Germline loops: CDR1 MDHEN, CDR2 SYDVKM. CDR3 residues: CASSLERGASYGYTF. DNA for the CDR3: TGTGCCAGCAGTTTAGAACGGGGGGCCAGCTATGGCTACACCTTC.

The chain employs TRBV6-2 or TRBV6-3 and TRBJ2-1; 8 bases fit TRBD2. Germline values: CDR1 MNHEY, CDR2 SVGEGT. V lost 6 bases and J lost 7; bases outside the gene matches: 11. CDR3 length: 15 residues. In DNA, the CDR3 is TGTGCCAGCAGCTCCCCTGCGGGGGGATGGAATGAGCAGTTCTTC. This encodes CASSSPAGGWNEQFF.

The chain is built from TRBV9 and TRBJ2-5, with D perhaps matching TRBD2 (6 bases). Between the trimmed V and J ends, which lost 4 bases and 5 bases, there was a span of 21 bases. CDR3 length: 16 amino acids. Germline CDR1 reads SGDLS; CDR2 reads YYNGEE. This CDR3 reads CASSPEGAGRWETQYF. CDR3 DNA: TGTGCCAGCAGCCCGGAGGGAGCTGGGAGGTGGGAGACCCAGTACTTC.

The chain uses TRBV18 and TRBJ1-1, with 8 bases fitting TRBD1. This CDR3 is 15 amino acids long. Germline CDR1 KGHSH, CDR2 LQKENI. Trimming cost V 3 bases and J 2 bases; bases outside gene matches: 5. The CDR3 DNA sequence: TGTGCCAGCTCACCCGACCAGGGGGCTAACACTGAAGCTTTCTTT. Amino acid sequence: CASSPDQGANTEAFF.

This clone was detected a few times. The genes are TRBV6-1 and TRBJ2-3; weak D call: TRBD1 (5 bases). The length of the CDR3 is 14 residues. Between the trimmed V and J ends, which lost 1 base and 2 bases, there was a span of 7 bases. CDR1 is MNHNS, CDR2 SASEGT, per germline. For the CDR3, the DNA is TGTGCCAGCAGTGAAGACAGGTACACAGATACGCAGTATTTT. Amino acid sequence: CASSEDRYTDTQYF.

This clone was seen a few times. V and J are TRBV5-1 and TRBJ2-2, with D maybe TRBD2 (5 bases). The CDR3 consists of 14 residues. With 0 bases removed from V and 13 bases from J, the gap between germline ends came to 16 bases. Germline V gives CDR1 SGHRS, CDR2 YFSETQ. The CDR3 reads CASSLGEGQEVLFF. In DNA, the CDR3 is TGCGCCAGCAGCTTGGGGGAAGGGCAGGAGGTGCTGTTTTTT. The variable domain in full, with the rest retrieved from reference TRBV5-1 and TRBJ2-2, is KAGVTQTPRYLIKTRGQQVTLSCSPISGHRSVSWYQQTPGQGLQFLFEYFSETQRNKGNFPGRFSGRQFSNSRSEMNVSTLELGDSALYLCASSLGEGQEVLFFGEGSRLTVL.

The rearrangement uses TRBV14 and TRBJ2-7; no clear D. There are 14 residues in the CDR3. Germline CDR1 reads SGHDN; CDR2 reads FVKESK. With 2 bases removed from V and 4 bases from J, the gap between germline ends came to 12 bases. This CDR3 reads CASSQLTTWYEQYF. For the CDR3, the DNA is TGTGCCAGCAGCCAACTAACCACCTGGTACGAGCAGTACTTC. The full variable domain, rest sourced from reference TRBV14 and TRBJ2-7, is EAGVTQFPSHSVIEKGQTVTLRCDPISGHDNLYWYRRVMGKEIKFLLHFVKESKQDESGMPNNRFLAERTGGTYSTLKVQPAELEDSGVYFCASSQLTTWYEQYFGPGTRLTVT.

Only one count was recorded for this clone. CDR3 amino acids: CASSQGTESMGYTF. The CDR3 DNA reads TGTGCCAGCAGCCAAGGGACAGAATCTATGGGCTACACCTTC. This chain uses TRBV3-1 (or the pseudogene TRBV3-2) with TRBJ1-2; possible D gene TRBD1, 6 bases. The CDR3 spans 14 residues. Germline CDR1 is LGHDT and CDR2 is YNNKEL (reference sequence). Between the trimmed V and J ends, which lost 1 base and 8 bases, there was a span of 14 bases.